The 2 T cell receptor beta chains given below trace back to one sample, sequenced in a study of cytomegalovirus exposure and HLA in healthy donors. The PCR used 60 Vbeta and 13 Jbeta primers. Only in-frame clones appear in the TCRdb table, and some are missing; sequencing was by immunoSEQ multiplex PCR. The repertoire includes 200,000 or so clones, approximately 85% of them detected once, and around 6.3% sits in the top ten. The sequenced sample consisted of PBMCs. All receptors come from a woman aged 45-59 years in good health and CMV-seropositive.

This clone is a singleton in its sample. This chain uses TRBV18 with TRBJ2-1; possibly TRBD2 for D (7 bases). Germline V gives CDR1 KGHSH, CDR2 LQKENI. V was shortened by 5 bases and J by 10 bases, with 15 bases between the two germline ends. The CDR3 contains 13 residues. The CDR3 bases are TGTGCCAGCTCAACAAGGGGGGAGGGCGAGCAGTTCTTC. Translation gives CASSTRGEGEQFF. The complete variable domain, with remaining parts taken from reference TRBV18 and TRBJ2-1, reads NAGVMQNPRHLVRRRGQEARLRCSPMKGHSHVYWYRQLPEEGLKFMVYLQKENIIDESGMPKERFSAEFPKEGPSILRIQQVVRGDSAAYFCASSTRGEGEQFFGPGTRLTVL.

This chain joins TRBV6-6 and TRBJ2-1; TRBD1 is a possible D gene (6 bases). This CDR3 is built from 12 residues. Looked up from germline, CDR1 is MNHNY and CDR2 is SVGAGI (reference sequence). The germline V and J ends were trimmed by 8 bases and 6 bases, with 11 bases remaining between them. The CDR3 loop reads CASGGALNEQFF. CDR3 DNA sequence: TGTGCCAGCGGGGGCGCCCTCAATGAGCAGTTCTTC.